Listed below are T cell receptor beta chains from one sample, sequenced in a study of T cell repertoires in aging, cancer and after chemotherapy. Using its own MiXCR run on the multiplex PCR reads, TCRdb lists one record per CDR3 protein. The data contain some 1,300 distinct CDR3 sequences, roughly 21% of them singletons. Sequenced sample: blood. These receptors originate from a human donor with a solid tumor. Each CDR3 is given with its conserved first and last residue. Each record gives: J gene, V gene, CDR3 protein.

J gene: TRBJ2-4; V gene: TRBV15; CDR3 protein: CATSRTSRQGAKNIQYF
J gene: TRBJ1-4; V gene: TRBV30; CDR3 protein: CAWSVGQGTNEKLFF
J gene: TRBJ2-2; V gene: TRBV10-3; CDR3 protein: CATGTLGETGELFF
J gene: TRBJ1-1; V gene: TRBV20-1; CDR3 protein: CSAPTSGRTNTEAFF
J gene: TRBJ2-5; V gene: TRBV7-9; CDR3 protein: CASSLPGGLETQYF
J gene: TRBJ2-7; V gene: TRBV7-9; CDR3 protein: CASSFGGEPEQYF
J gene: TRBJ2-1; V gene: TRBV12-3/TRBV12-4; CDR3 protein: CASSFVIAGNNEQFF
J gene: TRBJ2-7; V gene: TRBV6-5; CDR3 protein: CASSGPLGGTEGEQYF
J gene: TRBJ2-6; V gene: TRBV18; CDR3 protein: CASSLQGSGANVLTF
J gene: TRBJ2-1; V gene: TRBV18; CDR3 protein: CASSPTDSNNEQFF
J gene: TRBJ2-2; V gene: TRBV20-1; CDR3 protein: CSAPVGLSGELFF
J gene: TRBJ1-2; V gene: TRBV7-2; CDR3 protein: CASSPYRVENYGYTF
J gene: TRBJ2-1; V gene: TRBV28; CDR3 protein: CASRGGLVNEQFF
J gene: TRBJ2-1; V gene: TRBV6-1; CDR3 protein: CASRTSGGHEQFF
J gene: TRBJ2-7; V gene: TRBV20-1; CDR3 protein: CSASGTGGNEQYF
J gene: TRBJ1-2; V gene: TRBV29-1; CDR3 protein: CSVGDSVNYGYTF
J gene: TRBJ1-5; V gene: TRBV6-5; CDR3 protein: CASRLRDNHQPQHF
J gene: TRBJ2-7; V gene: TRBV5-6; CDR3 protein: CASSLVGFSYEQYF
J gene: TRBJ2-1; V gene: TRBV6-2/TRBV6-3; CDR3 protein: CASSSRGTPYVDEQFF
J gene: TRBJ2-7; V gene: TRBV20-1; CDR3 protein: CSARRGSSYEQYF
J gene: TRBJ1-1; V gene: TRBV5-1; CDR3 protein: CASAPGGGGRTEAFF
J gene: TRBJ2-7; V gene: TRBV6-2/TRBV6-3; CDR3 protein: CASSYTGEQYF
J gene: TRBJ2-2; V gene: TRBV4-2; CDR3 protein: CASSRSRSLTTGELFF
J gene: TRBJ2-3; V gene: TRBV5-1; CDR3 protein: CASRPTLGGGAGDTQYF
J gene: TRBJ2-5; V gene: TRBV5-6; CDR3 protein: CASSLAGRAETQYF
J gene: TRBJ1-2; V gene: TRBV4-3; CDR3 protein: CASSQAIPGHQGDGYTF
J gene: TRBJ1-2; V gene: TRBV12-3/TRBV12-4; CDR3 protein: CASSPGPVGLYGYTF
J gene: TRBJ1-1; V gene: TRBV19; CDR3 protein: CASSIADRMNTEAFF
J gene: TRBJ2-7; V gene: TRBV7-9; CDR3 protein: CASSLGGGSYEQYF
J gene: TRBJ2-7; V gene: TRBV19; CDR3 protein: CASTPQAGTYEQYF
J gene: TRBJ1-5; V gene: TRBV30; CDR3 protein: CAWSVGVSQPQHF
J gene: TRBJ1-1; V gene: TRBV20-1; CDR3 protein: CSALPGNTEAFF
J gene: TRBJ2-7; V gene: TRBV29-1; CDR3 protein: CSVVGQAYEQYF
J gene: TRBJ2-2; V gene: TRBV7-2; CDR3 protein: CASSLVGPPPTGELFF
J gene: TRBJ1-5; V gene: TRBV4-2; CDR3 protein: CASSQAQGAQPQHF
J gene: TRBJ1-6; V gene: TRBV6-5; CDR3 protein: CASRTSAGTGRSPLHF
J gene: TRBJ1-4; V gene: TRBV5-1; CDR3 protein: CASSPRDRVGNEKLFF
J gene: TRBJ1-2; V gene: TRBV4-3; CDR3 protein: CASSQHIPGDSLNFYGYTF
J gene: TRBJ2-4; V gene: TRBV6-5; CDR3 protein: CASSYEGTKNIQYF
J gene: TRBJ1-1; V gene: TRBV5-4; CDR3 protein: CASSRQGRSTEAFF
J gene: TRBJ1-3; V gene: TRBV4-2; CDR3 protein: CASSQDGTGQGVRGNTIYF
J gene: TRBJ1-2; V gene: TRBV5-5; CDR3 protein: CASSLWWSGDSLSYTF
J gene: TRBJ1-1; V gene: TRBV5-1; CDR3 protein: CASLEGASGTEAFF
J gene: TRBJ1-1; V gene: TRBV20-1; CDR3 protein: CSAKPGQGGTEAFF
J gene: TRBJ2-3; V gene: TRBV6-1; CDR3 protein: CASTKRGSTDTQYF